These 17 T cell receptor beta chains share one sample of origin, sequenced in a study. TCRdb used MiXCR to reprocess the 5' RACE reads, holding one entry per CDR3 protein. The sample lists 6,500 to 8,500 distinct CDR3 sequences, around 40% occurring once. Sequencing was done on a sample of tumor-infiltrating memory CD4+ T cells sorted from the breast tumor. The sample's subset: memory CD4+ T cells, CD4+CD45RO+CD25-. Receptors were obtained from a female donor with breast cancer.

In this sample, this clonotype turned up a few times. The V gene is TRBV6-5, the J gene TRBJ1-1; 7 nucleotides match TRBD1. Germline V CDR1 and CDR2: MNHEY, SVGAGI. This CDR3 has 13 amino acids. V trimming: 6 bases; J trimming: 1 base; junction bases outside the gene matches: 2. CDR3 amino acids: CASRGTENTEAFF. The CDR3 coding sequence is TGTGCCAGCAGGGGGACAGAGAACACTGAAGCTTTCTTT.

This clonotype came up many times. The chain is built from TRBV28 and TRBJ1-2; tentatively, D is TRBD1 (5 bases). This CDR3 spans 12 amino acids. Trimming removed 5 bases from V and 7 bases from J, with 11 bases in between. Germline lookup yields CDR1 MDHEN and CDR2 SYDVKM. CDR3 region: CASSLGQGGYTF. The CDR3 DNA is TGTGCCAGCAGTCTCGGACAAGGTGGCTACACCTTC.

The V gene is TRBV6-6, the J gene TRBJ1-1; D call uncertain. There are 13 residues in the CDR3. Germline assignment: CDR1 MNHNY and CDR2 SVGAGI (reference sequence). The ends were cut back, 0 bases at V and 5 bases at J, with 7 bases in the middle. DNA for the CDR3: TGTGCCAGCAGTTACTCGACGGGGACTGAAGCTTTCTTT. Encoded protein: CASSYSTGTEAFF.

This clonotype is deemed medium-sized. The chain uses TRBV7-9 and TRBJ2-5, with TRBD1 as a possible D gene (5 bases). The CDR3 spans 13 residues. Germline values: CDR1 SEHNR, CDR2 FQNEAQ (reference sequence). V was trimmed by 5 bases and J by 2 bases, leaving 9 bases between them. The CDR3: CASSPTVQETQYF. The CDR3 nucleotides read TGTGCCAGCAGCCCGACAGTTCAAGAGACCCAGTACTTC.

This clonotype rates as large. J is TRBJ2-7 and V is TRBV15, with 12 positions matching TRBD1. The CDR3 is 16 amino acids. Germline V gene sequence: CDR1 LNHNV, CDR2 YYDKDF (reference sequence). Germline trimming cut 5 bases from V and 4 bases from J; bases unmatched to any gene: 9. The CDR3 protein is CATSVRGTGGFYEQYF. The CDR3 DNA follows: TGTGCCACCAGCGTCCGCGGGACAGGGGGCTTTTACGAGCAGTACTTC. The full variable domain, rest sourced from reference TRBV15 and TRBJ2-7, is DAMVIQNPRYQVTQFGKPVTLSCSQTLNHNVMYWYQQKSSQAPKLLFHYYDKDFNNEADTPDNFQSRRPNTSFCFLDIRSPGLGDTAMYLCATSVRGTGGFYEQYFGPGTRLTVT.

This clonotype appeared a few times. CDR3 nucleotides: TGTGCCAGCAGTTACGCGGTCCCGGGACTAGCGGGAGGAGGTTCCTACAATGAGCAGTTCTTC. Amino acids: CASSYAVPGLAGGGSYNEQFF. The rearrangement links TRBV6-2 or TRBV6-3 to TRBJ2-1; 15 bases align to TRBD2. CDR3 length: 21 amino acids. V lost 2 bases, J lost 1 base, and 12 bases stayed unmatched. Germline V lookup: CDR1 MNHEY, CDR2 SVGEGT.

This chain connects TRBV4-2 to TRBJ2-7; D is undetermined. V lost 0 bases and J 1 base, leaving 1 base between the germline ends. This CDR3 has 12 amino acids. Germline CDR1 and CDR2: LGHNA and YNFKEQ. The CDR3 here is CASSQDSYEQYF. CDR3 sequence (DNA): TGTGCCAGCAGCCAAGATTCCTACGAGCAGTACTTC.

This clonotype was observed many times. The chain links TRBV21-1 to TRBJ1-1. TRBV21-1 corresponds to a pseudogene. This CDR3 contains 15 residues. DNA of the CDR3: TGTGCCAGCAGCAAAGGGGCCAAACCTAACACTGAAGCTTTCTTT. Its protein product is CASSKGAKPNTEAFF.

This clonotype occurred a few times. Without the conserved terminal phenylalanine or tryptophan, this CDR3 likely stems from a read error. V usage is TRBV5-1 and J usage is TRBJ1-2; perhaps TRBD1 as D (6 bases). Trimming removed 4 bases at V and 2 bases at J, with 15 bases between. The CDR3 extends over 15 amino acids. Germline CDR1 is SGHRS and CDR2 is YFSETQ. CDR3 nucleotide sequence: TGCGCCAGCAGCCCTGGACAGATGAGGAACTATGGCTACACCTCC. Translation: CASSPGQMRNYGYTS.

This clonotype was seen a handful of times. The V gene is TRBV13, the J gene TRBJ2-7; D could derive from TRBD1 or TRBD2 (5 bases each). CDR3 size: 12 residues. Germline assignment: CDR1 PRHDT and CDR2 FYEKMQ (reference sequence). The germline V and J ends were trimmed by 5 bases and 6 bases, with 11 bases remaining between them. The CDR3 is CASSPEGTEQYF. CDR3 coding DNA: TGTGCCAGCAGCCCAGAGGGGACCGAGCAGTACTTC.

By frequency in the sample, this clonotype is large. V usage is TRBV12-3 or TRBV12-4 and J usage is TRBJ2-2; 12 bases are a match to TRBD2. The CDR3 has 17 amino acids. V trimming: 6 bases; J trimming: 6 bases; junction bases outside the gene matches: 11. The chain's CDR3 is CASSLLTSGGLPGELFF. As DNA, the CDR3 is TGTGCCAGCAGCCTACTGACTAGCGGGGGCCTTCCCGGGGAGCTGTTTTTT.

By sample fraction, this clonotype is medium-sized. The rearrangement uses TRBV18 and TRBJ2-2, with D unclear. CDR3 length: 13 residues. The V gene's germline CDR1 is KGHSH and CDR2 LQKENI. Trimming removed 4 bases from V and 3 bases from J, with 6 bases in between. Here the CDR3 DNA reads TGTGCCAGCTCACTACGGGACACCGGGGAGCTGTTTTTT. Its translation is CASSLRDTGELFF.

This clonotype was counted only a few times. The chain uses TRBV10-3 and TRBJ1-1; D unresolved. The CDR3 is made up of 12 amino acids. V was clipped by 4 bases and J by 1 base, with 4 bases between them. Germline V gene sequence: CDR1 ENHRY, CDR2 SYGVKD. The CDR3 sequence: CAISGQNTEAFF. The DNA for the CDR3 is TGTGCCATCAGTGGACAGAACACTGAAGCTTTCTTT.

Note on this clonotype: At one boundary the junction diverges from the germline segment, which might be a read error. CDR3 protein: CASSDTGLSTNTQNF. The DNA for the CDR3 is TGTGCCAGCAGTGACACAGGGTTAAGCACAAATACGCAGAATTTT. The rearrangement joins TRBV6-6 to TRBJ2-3, with D possibly matching TRBD1 (6 bases). CDR1 is MNHNY and CDR2 is SVGAGI in the germline V gene (reference sequence). This CDR3 has 15 residues.

This clonotype has a single count. The junction and the germline gene differ at one end; a read error may be behind it. The chain joins TRBV7-3 to TRBJ2-3, with TRBD2 as a possible D gene (6 bases). CDR1 and CDR2 from the germline V gene are SGHTA and FQGTGA. This CDR3 contains 16 residues. CDR3 region: CASSLGAGTATDTQYF. CDR3 sequence (DNA): TGTGCCAGCAGCTTAGGAGCCGGGACTGCCACAGATACGCAGTATTTC.

There are many counts of this clonotype. J is TRBJ2-4 and V is TRBV10-3; a possible D gene is TRBD2 (5 bases). V lost 2 bases to trimming and J lost 3 bases, with 11 bases between them. The CDR3 is 15 residues long. From germline, CDR1 is ENHRY and CDR2 SYGVKD. CDR3 bases: TGTGCCATCAGTGAGGGACCGAGGGACAAAAACATTCAGTACTTC. Its translation is CAISEGPRDKNIQYF.

Concerning this clonotype: A much more abundant neighbour one base away suggests this may be a read error. The chain couples TRBV18 to TRBJ1-1; TRBD1 matches 8 bases. This CDR3 is 14 amino acids long. Trimming removed 3 bases from V and 8 bases from J; junction bases left unmatched: 8. The germline V gene has CDR1 KGHSH and CDR2 LQKENI. The CDR3 here is CASSPDSGTGEAFF. The CDR3 DNA reads TGTGCCAGCTCACCCGACTCCGGGACAGGAGAAGCTTTCTTT.